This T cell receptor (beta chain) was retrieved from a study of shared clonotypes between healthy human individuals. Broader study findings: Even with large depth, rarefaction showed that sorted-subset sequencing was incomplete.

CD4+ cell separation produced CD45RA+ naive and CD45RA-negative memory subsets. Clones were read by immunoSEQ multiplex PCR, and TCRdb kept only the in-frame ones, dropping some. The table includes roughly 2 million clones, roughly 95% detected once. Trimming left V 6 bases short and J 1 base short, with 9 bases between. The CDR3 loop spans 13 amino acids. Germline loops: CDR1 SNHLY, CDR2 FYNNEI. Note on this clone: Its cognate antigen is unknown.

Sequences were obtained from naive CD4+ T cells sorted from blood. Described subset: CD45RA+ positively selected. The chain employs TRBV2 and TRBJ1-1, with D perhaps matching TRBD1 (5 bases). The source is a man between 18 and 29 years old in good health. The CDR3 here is CASRQGENTEAFF. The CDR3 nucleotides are TGTGCCAGCAGGCAGGGAGAGAACACTGAAGCTTTCTTT.